One sample yielded the 9 T cell receptor beta chains listed below, sequenced in a study of blood T cell repertoires in COVID-19. Generated by immunoSEQ multiplex PCR, the TCRdb table keeps only in-frame clones and is missing some. Among 250,000 to 300,000 clones listed, around four fifths were seen once. Source material: peripheral blood. These receptors were obtained from a man aged 55 to 70 who had recovered from COVID-19.

This CDR3 is CASSQGPSGSAYEQYF. CDR3 DNA: TGCGCCAGCAGCCAAGGGCCTAGCGGCAGTGCCTACGAGCAGTACTTC. V and J are TRBV4-1 and TRBJ2-7; the match to TRBD2 covers 7 bases. Trimming took 1 base from V and 2 from J; bases not matched to a gene: 8. Per the germline V gene, CDR1 is MGHRA and CDR2 is YSYEKL. CDR3 size: 16 residues.

J is TRBJ1-1 and V is TRBV7-9; 7 nucleotides agree with TRBD1. Germline CDR1 and CDR2: SEHNR and FQNEAQ (reference sequence). Unmatched junction bases numbered 13, after V lost 4 bases and J lost 8 bases. The CDR3 runs 15 residues. In DNA form, the CDR3 reads TGTGCCAGCAGCTACCTCCAAACAACAGGGGCCGAAGCTTTCTTT. Protein: CASSYLQTTGAEAFF.

The genes are TRBV18 and TRBJ2-1, with D tentatively TRBD2 (6 bases). This CDR3 spans 16 amino acids. V lost 4 bases and J 1 base, leaving 14 bases between the germline ends. Per germline, CDR1 KGHSH and CDR2 LQKENI. The CDR3 coding sequence is TGTGCCAGCTCACGGATAGCGGAACCGTCCTACAATGAGCAGTTCTTC. Translation: CASSRIAEPSYNEQFF.

The CDR3 region is CASRLRGSQETQYF. Here the CDR3 DNA reads TGTGCCAGCAGACTGCGGGGCAGTCAAGAGACCCAGTACTTC. The rearrangement links TRBV5-6 to TRBJ2-5, with D perhaps TRBD2 (6 bases). The CDR3 totals 14 residues. V was pared by 5 bases and J by 2 bases, with 13 bases between. The germline CDR1 and CDR2 sequences are SGHDT and YYEEEE.

V usage is TRBV7-9 and J usage is TRBJ1-5; 9 nucleotides match TRBD1. CDR1 SEHNR and CDR2 FQNEAQ come from the germline V gene (reference sequence). The CDR3 spans 16 residues. Trimming cost V 4 bases and J 3 bases; bases outside gene matches: 7. The DNA for the CDR3 is TGTGCCAGCAGCTCGGACAGGGGAGTATCCAATCAGCCCCAGCATTTT. Its translation: CASSSDRGVSNQPQHF.

The CDR3 sequence is CASSQVRTRKFF. In nucleotides, the CDR3 is TGTGCCAGCAGCCAAGTTCGGACTAGAAAGTTCTTC. This chain links TRBV14 with TRBJ2-1; TRBD2 agrees at 7 bases. The CDR3 covers 12 residues. V dropped 1 base and J dropped 14; count of bases not matched to a gene: 5. Germline V gives CDR1 SGHDN, CDR2 FVKESK.

The chain links TRBV4-2 to TRBJ1-1; D gene ambiguous. In germline, CDR1 is LGHNA, CDR2 YNFKEQ. The CDR3 totals 15 residues. V lost 0 bases and J lost 1, with 9 bases in between. The CDR3 DNA sequence: TGTGCCAGCAGCCAAGATCGATCAGGGAACACTGAAGCTTTCTTT. Its translation is CASSQDRSGNTEAFF.

J is TRBJ2-2 and V is TRBV19; 8 bases match TRBD2. The CDR3 is 17 amino acids. V shed 4 bases, J shed 6 bases, and the junction held 13 bases outside the gene matches. The germline V gene encodes CDR1 LNHDA and CDR2 SQIVND (reference sequence). The CDR3 DNA sequence: TGTGCCAGTAGTAGCACATCGGGAGGGGTTTTGCCCGGGGAGCTGTTTTTT. Translation gives CASSSTSGGVLPGELFF.

This clone has just one count. The genes are TRBV12-3 or TRBV12-4 and TRBJ2-7, with a tentative D call TRBD1 (6 bases). The CDR3 loop spans 12 amino acids. Trimming took off 7 bases at V and 6 bases at J, with 13 bases between the two ends. The CDR3: CASTKTGGEQYF. CDR3 bases: TGTGCCAGCACTAAGACAGGAGGCGAGCAGTACTTC.